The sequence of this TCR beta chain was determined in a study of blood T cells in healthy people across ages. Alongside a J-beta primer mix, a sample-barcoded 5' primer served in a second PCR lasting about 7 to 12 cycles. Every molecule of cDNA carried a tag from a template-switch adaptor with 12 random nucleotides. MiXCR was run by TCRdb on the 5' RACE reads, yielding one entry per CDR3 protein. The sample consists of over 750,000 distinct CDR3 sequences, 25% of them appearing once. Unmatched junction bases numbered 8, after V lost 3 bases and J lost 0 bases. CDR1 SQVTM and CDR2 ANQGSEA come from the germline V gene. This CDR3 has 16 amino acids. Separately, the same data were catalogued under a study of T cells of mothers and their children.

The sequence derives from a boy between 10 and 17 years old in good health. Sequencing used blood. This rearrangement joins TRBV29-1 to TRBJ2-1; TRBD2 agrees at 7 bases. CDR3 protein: CSVEGREGLSYNEQFF. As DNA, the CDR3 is TGCAGCGTTGAGGGCAGGGAGGGGCTCTCCTACAATGAGCAGTTCTTC.